These 23 T cell receptor beta chains were all obtained from the same sample, sequenced in a study of shared clonotypes between healthy human individuals. Assay used: immunoSEQ multiplex PCR; TCRdb lists only in-frame clones, some missing. Of a few million clones in the sample, just over 90% were seen once. Material: naive CD4+ T cells from PBMCs. Subset here: CD45RA+ positively selected. These receptors all stem from a man younger than 35 in good health. Some clones in this sample may be carry-over from other donors' samples.

The chain combines TRBV6-6 with TRBJ1-5; no reliable D call. Per germline, CDR1 MNHNY and CDR2 SVGAGI (reference sequence). V shed 2 bases and J shed 0 bases, with 11 bases lying between them. This CDR3 contains 16 residues. Here the CDR3 DNA reads TGTGCCAGCAGTTACCGAGGACCGGATAGCAATCAGCCCCAGCATTTT. Translation gives CASSYRGPDSNQPQHF.

V gene TRBV15 combines with J gene TRBJ2-3, with a possible D match to TRBD1 (6 bases). With 11 bases removed from V and 2 bases from J, the gap between germline ends came to 14 bases. The CDR3 covers 13 residues. Germline CDR1 LNHNV, CDR2 YYDKDF (reference sequence). In DNA form, the CDR3 reads TGTGCCGCCGGGACACGTTCCACAGATACGCAGTATTTT. This gives the protein CAAGTRSTDTQYF.

The chain couples TRBV9 to TRBJ2-3, with D uncertain. This CDR3 is built from 16 residues. The V gene lost 0 bases and the J gene lost 1 base, with 12 bases spanning the gap. Germline V gene sequence: CDR1 SGDLS, CDR2 YYNGEE. CDR3 bases: TGTGCCAGCAGCGTAGTGGGGAACATGGGCACAGATACGCAGTATTTT. Its protein product is CASSVVGNMGTDTQYF. Filled out from reference TRBV9 and TRBJ2-3, the complete variable domain reads DSGVTQTPKHLITATGQRVTLRCSPRSGDLSVYWYQQSLDQGLQFLIQYYNGEERAKGNILERFSAQQFPDLHSELNLSSLELGDSALYFCASSVVGNMGTDTQYFGPGTRLTVL.

This rearrangement joins TRBV28 to TRBJ2-1; D remains unclear. The CDR3 consists of 15 residues. Germline V gives CDR1 MDHEN, CDR2 SYDVKM. V dropped 2 bases and J dropped 4 bases, with 12 bases sitting between them. The CDR3 DNA follows: TGTGCCAGCAGTTTAGGGCGGAGACGATACAATGAGCAGTTCTTC. This encodes CASSLGRRRYNEQFF.

The rearrangement joins TRBV18 to TRBJ1-2; the match to TRBD1 covers 7 bases. This CDR3 is 18 amino acids long. Germline loops: CDR1 KGHSH, CDR2 LQKENI. The V segment lost 2 bases and the J segment 0 bases; nucleotides outside the gene matches: 12. The CDR3 region is CASSPGVDRVLTNYGYTF. CDR3 coding DNA: TGTGCCAGCTCACCAGGCGTAGACAGGGTTCTAACTAACTATGGCTACACCTTC.

The chain couples TRBV6-6 to TRBJ2-7, with 9 nucleotides matching TRBD1. V lost 7 bases, J lost 4 bases, and 8 bases stayed unmatched. CDR3 length: 14 amino acids. Germline V CDR1 and CDR2: MNHNY, SVGAGI (reference sequence). This chain's CDR3 is CASTAGTGLYEQYF. CDR3 nucleotides: TGTGCCAGCACCGCCGGGACAGGGCTATACGAGCAGTACTTC.

The chain combines TRBV18 with TRBJ2-3; 7 nucleotides align to TRBD1. CDR3 size: 16 residues. CDR1 is KGHSH, CDR2 LQKENI, per germline. V gave up 1 base and J gave up 2 bases; unmatched junction bases: 6. The CDR3 coding sequence is TGTGCCAGCTCACCACTCACAGGGGCTCTCACAGATACGCAGTATTTT. As protein: CASSPLTGALTDTQYF. The full variable domain, with the rest looked up from reference TRBV18 and TRBJ2-3, is NAGVMQNPRHLVRRRGQEARLRCSPMKGHSHVYWYRQLPEEGLKFMVYLQKENIIDESGMPKERFSAEFPKEGPSILRIQQVVRGDSAAYFCASSPLTGALTDTQYFGPGTRLTVL.

The V call is TRBV5-1, the J call TRBJ1-1; maybe TRBD1 (5 bases). The CDR3 is made up of 16 amino acids. Germline V gene lookup returns CDR1 SGHRS and CDR2 YFSETQ. Trimming left V 0 bases short and J 0 bases short, with 12 bases between. For the CDR3, the DNA is TGCGCCAGCAGCTTGGGAAGCGGACACATGAACACTGAAGCTTTCTTT. It translates to CASSLGSGHMNTEAFF.

The chain couples TRBV28 to TRBJ2-1, with no clear D. V was trimmed by 4 bases and J by 15 bases, leaving 13 bases between them. This CDR3 region has 11 residues. Germline CDR1 reads MDHEN; CDR2 reads SYDVKM. As DNA, the CDR3 is TGTGCCAGCAGTTCAAATCTAGGGCGGTTCTTC. It codes for CASSSNLGRFF. Filled out from reference TRBV28 and TRBJ2-1, the complete variable domain reads DVKVTQSSRYLVKRTGEKVFLECVQDMDHENMFWYRQDPGLGLRLIYFSYDVKMKEKGDIPEGYSVSREKKERFSLILESASTNQTSMYLCASSSNLGRFFGPGTRLTVL.

The rearrangement uses TRBV7-8 and TRBJ2-2; a weak D match, TRBD1 (5 bases). Looked up from germline, CDR1 is SGHVS and CDR2 is FQNEAQ. Trimming took off 4 bases at V and 2 bases at J, with 14 bases between the two ends. CDR3 size: 16 residues. CDR3 loop: CASSSLGRTNTGELFF. The DNA for the CDR3 is TGTGCCAGCAGCTCCCTGGGCAGGACAAACACCGGGGAGCTGTTTTTT.

V is TRBV28 and J is TRBJ2-7, with a tentative D call TRBD1 (5 bases). Germline loops: CDR1 MDHEN, CDR2 SYDVKM. The CDR3 consists of 14 residues. V was pared by 6 bases and J by 3 bases, with 15 bases between. This CDR3 is CASRPDRINYEQYF. The CDR3 DNA reads as TGTGCCAGCAGACCAGACAGAATAAACTACGAGCAGTACTTC. Full variable domain (rest looked up from reference TRBV28 and TRBJ2-7): DVKVTQSSRYLVKRTGEKVFLECVQDMDHENMFWYRQDPGLGLRLIYFSYDVKMKEKGDIPEGYSVSREKKERFSLILESASTNQTSMYLCASRPDRINYEQYFGPGTRLTVT.

The chain recombines TRBV7-9 with TRBJ1-4; D is undetermined. Looked up from germline, CDR1 is SEHNR and CDR2 is FQNEAQ (reference sequence). The V end lost 1 base, the J end lost 7 bases, and 13 bases lay between the germline ends. This CDR3 has 15 residues. CDR3 sequence reads: CASSLDGVVAEKLFF. Written as DNA, the CDR3 is TGTGCCAGCAGCTTAGATGGGGTGGTGGCTGAAAAACTGTTTTTT.

The rearrangement uses TRBV19 and TRBJ2-7; TRBD2 is a possible D gene (6 bases). Germline CDR1 is LNHDA and CDR2 is SQIVND (reference sequence). CDR3 size: 14 residues. V was cut by 7 bases and J by 5 bases, with 18 bases left in between. The CDR3 bases are TGTGCCAGTACCCCACGGGGGAACTGGGACGAGCAGTACTTC. This encodes CASTPRGNWDEQYF.

The V call is TRBV4-1, the J call TRBJ1-4, with D hard to call. This CDR3 contains 16 residues. V was shortened by 0 bases and J by 5 bases, with 13 bases between the two germline ends. The germline CDR1 and CDR2 sequences are MGHRA and YSYEKL. CDR3 protein: CASSQDPPARNEKLFF. The CDR3 region has the DNA TGCGCCAGCAGCCAAGATCCCCCAGCCAGGAATGAAAAACTGTTTTTT.

This chain connects TRBV6-6 to TRBJ2-7, with D tentatively TRBD1 (6 bases). CDR1 and CDR2 (germline): MNHNY, SVGAGI (reference sequence). This CDR3 is 14 amino acids long. Trimming removed 5 bases at V and 3 bases at J, with 14 bases between. The CDR3 here is CASSGSRGIYEQYF. DNA for the CDR3: TGTGCCAGCAGTGGGTCGAGGGGGATCTACGAGCAGTACTTC.

This rearrangement joins TRBV25-1 to TRBJ2-1; a possible D gene is TRBD2 (7 bases). Germline V gene sequence: CDR1 MGHDK, CDR2 SYGVNS. The CDR3 sequence is 15 residues long. V lost 0 bases and J lost 8, with 14 bases in between. The CDR3 nucleotides read TGTGCCAGCAGTGAATACGGGGGGCATACGGATGAGCAGTTCTTC. As protein: CASSEYGGHTDEQFF.

The J gene is TRBJ2-1, the V gene TRBV29-1, with 8 bases that match TRBD2. The V gene's germline CDR1 is SQVTM and CDR2 ANQGSEA. This CDR3 region has 18 residues. V dropped 7 bases and J dropped 5; count of bases not matched to a gene: 22. The CDR3 sequence: CSAEAYGLPLAANNEQFF. The CDR3 coding sequence is TGCAGCGCCGAGGCCTACGGACTGCCACTAGCGGCAAACAATGAGCAGTTCTTC.

The chain carries TRBV5-1 and TRBJ2-2; the D gene is possibly TRBD2 (6 bases). Per germline, CDR1 SGHRS and CDR2 YFSETQ. The CDR3 has 16 amino acids. V was pared by 5 bases and J by 2 bases, with 16 bases between. Here the CDR3 DNA reads TGCGCCAGCAGGGCCCGCAATAGCGGAAACACCGGGGAGCTGTTTTTT. This translates into CASRARNSGNTGELFF.

The chain uses TRBV27 and TRBJ2-7, with TRBD1 identical over 8 bases. CDR3 length: 15 amino acids. From germline, CDR1 is MNHEY and CDR2 SMNVEV (reference sequence). J gave up 2 bases and V 0 bases, and 3 bases lay outside the gene matches. The CDR3 sequence: CASSLSDRAPYEQYF. CDR3 bases: TGTGCCAGCAGTTTATCGGACAGGGCTCCCTACGAGCAGTACTTC.

The J gene is TRBJ1-4, the V gene TRBV6-6, with 9 bases fitting TRBD1. The V gene end was trimmed by 5 bases and the J gene end by 11 bases; junction bases not matched to a gene: 12. The CDR3 has 15 amino acids. CDR1 is MNHNY, CDR2 SVGAGI, per germline (reference sequence). CDR3 loop: CASSDRDRVVRKLFF. CDR3 bases: TGTGCCAGCAGTGACCGGGACAGGGTGGTCCGTAAACTGTTTTTT.

The chain recombines TRBV4-2 with TRBJ2-1; no clear D gene. The CDR3 has 12 amino acids. The V and J ends lost 4 bases and 4 bases respectively, with 5 bases between them. Germline V gene lookup returns CDR1 LGHNA and CDR2 YNFKEQ. DNA of the CDR3: TGTGCCAGCAGCCGAGTTTACAATGAGCAGTTCTTC. Encoded protein: CASSRVYNEQFF.

The chain has TRBV14 and TRBJ2-5; 9 nucleotides agree with TRBD1. The V and J ends lost 0 bases and 4 bases, in that order; junction bases with no gene match: 6. CDR3 size: 16 residues. The germline V gene has CDR1 SGHDN and CDR2 FVKESK. Here the CDR3 reads CASSQDNTGGGETQYF. CDR3 sequence (DNA): TGTGCCAGCAGCCAAGATAACACAGGGGGCGGAGAGACCCAGTACTTC.

The rearrangement links TRBV6-1 to TRBJ2-1; D not resolved. Trimming stripped 8 bases from V and 4 bases from J, with 12 bases between. This CDR3 has 13 residues. CDR1 is MNHNS, CDR2 SASEGT, per germline. This chain's CDR3 is CASHVNRYNEQFF. Written as DNA, the CDR3 is TGTGCCAGCCACGTGAACCGATACAATGAGCAGTTCTTC.